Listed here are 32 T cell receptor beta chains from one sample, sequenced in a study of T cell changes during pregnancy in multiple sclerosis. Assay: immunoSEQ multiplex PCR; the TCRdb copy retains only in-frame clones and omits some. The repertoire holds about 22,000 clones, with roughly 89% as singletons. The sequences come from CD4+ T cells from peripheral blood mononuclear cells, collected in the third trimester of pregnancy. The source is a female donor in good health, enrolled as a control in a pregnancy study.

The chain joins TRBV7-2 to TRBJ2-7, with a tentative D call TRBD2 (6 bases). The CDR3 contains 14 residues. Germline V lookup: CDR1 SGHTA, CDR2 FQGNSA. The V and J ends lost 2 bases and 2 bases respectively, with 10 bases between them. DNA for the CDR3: TGTGCCAGCAGCTTACGGACTACGGCCTACGAGCAGTACTTC. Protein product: CASSLRTTAYEQYF.

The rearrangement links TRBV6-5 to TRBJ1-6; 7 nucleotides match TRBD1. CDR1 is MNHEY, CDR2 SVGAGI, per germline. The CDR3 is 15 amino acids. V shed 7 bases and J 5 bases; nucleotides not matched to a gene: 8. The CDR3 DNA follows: TGTGCCAGCAACCCGGGACAGACGAATAATTCACCCCTCCACTTT. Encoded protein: CASNPGQTNNSPLHF.

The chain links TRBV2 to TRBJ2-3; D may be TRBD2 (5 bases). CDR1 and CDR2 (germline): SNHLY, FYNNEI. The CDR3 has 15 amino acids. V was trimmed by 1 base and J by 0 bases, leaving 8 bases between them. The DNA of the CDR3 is TGTGCCAGCAGTGAAGAGCGGACTAGCACAGATACGCAGTATTTT. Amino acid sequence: CASSEERTSTDTQYF.

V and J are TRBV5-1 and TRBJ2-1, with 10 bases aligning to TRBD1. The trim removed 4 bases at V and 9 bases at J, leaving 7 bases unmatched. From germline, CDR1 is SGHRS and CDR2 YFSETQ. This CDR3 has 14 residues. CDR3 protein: CASSPPGQGSEQFF. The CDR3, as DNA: TGCGCCAGCAGCCCACCGGGACAGGGGAGTGAGCAGTTCTTC.

The CDR3 bases are TGTGCCAGCAGCTTAACGGTTCGGGAGACCCAGTACTTC. Its translation is CASSLTVRETQYF. The rearrangement uses TRBV7-8 and TRBJ2-5; no definite D call. The length of the CDR3 is 13 residues. The ends were cut back, 2 bases at V and 5 bases at J, with 9 bases in the middle. Germline lookup yields CDR1 SGHVS and CDR2 FQNEAQ.

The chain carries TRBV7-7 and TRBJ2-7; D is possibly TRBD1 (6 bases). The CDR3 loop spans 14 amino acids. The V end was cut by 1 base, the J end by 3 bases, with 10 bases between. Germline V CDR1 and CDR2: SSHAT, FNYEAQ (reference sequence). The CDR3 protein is CASSLGKGHYEQYF. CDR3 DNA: TGTGCCAGCAGCTTAGGGAAGGGACACTACGAGCAGTACTTC.

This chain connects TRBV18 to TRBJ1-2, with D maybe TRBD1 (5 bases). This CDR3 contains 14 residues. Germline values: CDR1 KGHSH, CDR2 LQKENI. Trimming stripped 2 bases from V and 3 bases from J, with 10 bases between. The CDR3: CASSPKEGYYGYTF. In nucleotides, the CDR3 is TGTGCCAGCTCACCAAAGGAGGGGTACTATGGCTACACCTTC.

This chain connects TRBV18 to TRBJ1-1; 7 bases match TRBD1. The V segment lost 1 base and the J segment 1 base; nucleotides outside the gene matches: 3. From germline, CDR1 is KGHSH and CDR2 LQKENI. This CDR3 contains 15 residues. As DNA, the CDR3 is TGTGCCAGCTCACCACAGGGGGCGGAGAACACTGAAGCTTTCTTT. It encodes CASSPQGAENTEAFF.

The CDR3 coding sequence is TGCGCCAGCAGCTCGGGACAGAGCTCCTACAATGAGCAGTTCTTC. Its translation is CASSSGQSSYNEQFF. This sequence joins TRBV5-1 and TRBJ2-1, with 7 bases aligning to TRBD1. V lost 3 bases and J lost 0; bases outside the gene matches: 3. From germline, CDR1 is SGHRS and CDR2 YFSETQ. The CDR3 sequence is 15 residues long.

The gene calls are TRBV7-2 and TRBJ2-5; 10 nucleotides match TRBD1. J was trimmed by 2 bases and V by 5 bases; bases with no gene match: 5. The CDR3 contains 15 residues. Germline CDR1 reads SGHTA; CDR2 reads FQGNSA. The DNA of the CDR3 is TGTGCCAGCAGCCCAAGGACAGGGGGTCAAGAGACCCAGTACTTC. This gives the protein CASSPRTGGQETQYF.

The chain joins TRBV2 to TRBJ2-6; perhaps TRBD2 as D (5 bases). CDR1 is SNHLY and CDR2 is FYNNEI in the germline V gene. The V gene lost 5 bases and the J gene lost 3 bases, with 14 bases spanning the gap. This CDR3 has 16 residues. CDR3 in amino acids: CASSYRMGSGANVLTF. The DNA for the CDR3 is TGTGCCAGCAGTTATAGAATGGGGAGTGGGGCCAACGTCCTGACTTTC. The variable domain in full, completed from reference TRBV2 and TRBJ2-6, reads EPEVTQTPSHQVTQMGQEVILRCVPISNHLYFYWYRQILGQKVEFLVSFYNNEISEKSEIFDDQFSVERPDGSNFTLKIRSTKLEDSAMYFCASSYRMGSGANVLTFGAGSRLTVL.

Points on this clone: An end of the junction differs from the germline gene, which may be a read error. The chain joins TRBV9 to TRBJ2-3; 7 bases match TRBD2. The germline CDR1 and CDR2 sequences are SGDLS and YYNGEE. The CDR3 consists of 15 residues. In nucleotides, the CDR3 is TGTACCAGCAGCGTAGAGGCGGGAGTATCAGATACGCAGTATTTT. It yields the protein CTSSVEAGVSDTQYF.

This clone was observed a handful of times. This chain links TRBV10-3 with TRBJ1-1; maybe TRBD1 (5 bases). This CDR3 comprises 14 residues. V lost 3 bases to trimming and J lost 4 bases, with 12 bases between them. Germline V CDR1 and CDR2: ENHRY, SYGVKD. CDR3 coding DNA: TGTGCCATCAGTGAAGGGGAAGAGAGCACTGAAGCTTTCTTT. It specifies CAISEGEESTEAFF.

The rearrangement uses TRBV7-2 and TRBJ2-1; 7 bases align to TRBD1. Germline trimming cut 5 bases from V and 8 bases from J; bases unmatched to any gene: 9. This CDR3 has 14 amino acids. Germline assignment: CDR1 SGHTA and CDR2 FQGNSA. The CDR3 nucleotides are TGTGCCAGCAGCCTAAGGACAGGTTGGGATGAGCAGTTCTTC. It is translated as CASSLRTGWDEQFF.

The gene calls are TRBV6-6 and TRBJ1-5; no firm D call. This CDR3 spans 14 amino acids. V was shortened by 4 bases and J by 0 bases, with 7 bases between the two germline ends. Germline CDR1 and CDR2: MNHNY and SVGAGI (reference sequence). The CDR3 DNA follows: TGTGCCAGCAGTTCCTTTCCTAGCAATCAGCCCCAGCATTTT. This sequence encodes CASSSFPSNQPQHF.

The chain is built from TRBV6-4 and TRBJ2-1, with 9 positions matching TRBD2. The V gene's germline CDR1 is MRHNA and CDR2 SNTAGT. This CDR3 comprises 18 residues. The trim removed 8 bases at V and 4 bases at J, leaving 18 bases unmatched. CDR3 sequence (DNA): TGTGCCAGCCGTCGAACTAGCGGGCTCCCGAGGGCGTACAATGAGCAGTTCTTC. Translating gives CASRRTSGLPRAYNEQFF.

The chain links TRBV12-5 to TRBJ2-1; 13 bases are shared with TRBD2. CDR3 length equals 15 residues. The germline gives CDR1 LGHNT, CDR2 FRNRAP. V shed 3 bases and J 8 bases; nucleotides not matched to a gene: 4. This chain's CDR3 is CASGFGLAGVDEQFF. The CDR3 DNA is TGTGCTAGTGGTTTTGGACTAGCGGGGGTCGATGAGCAGTTCTTC.

The CDR3: CASSPLAVSGETQYF. DNA of the CDR3: TGTGCCAGCTCACCCCTAGCGGTGAGCGGGGAGACCCAGTACTTC. This chain connects TRBV18 to TRBJ2-5; 7 nucleotides agree with TRBD2. This CDR3 is 15 amino acids long. CDR1 and CDR2 (germline): KGHSH, LQKENI. J gave up 5 bases and V 3 bases, and 9 bases lay outside the gene matches.

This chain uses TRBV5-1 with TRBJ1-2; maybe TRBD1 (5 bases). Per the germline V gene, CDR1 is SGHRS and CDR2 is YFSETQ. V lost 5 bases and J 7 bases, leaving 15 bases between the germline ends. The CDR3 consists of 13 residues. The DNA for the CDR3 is TGCGCCAGCAGGCCCTCCGGGGGTCCTGGCTACACCTTC. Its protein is CASRPSGGPGYTF. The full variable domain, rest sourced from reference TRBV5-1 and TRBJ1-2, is KAGVTQTPRYLIKTRGQQVTLSCSPISGHRSVSWYQQTPGQGLQFLFEYFSETQRNKGNFPGRFSGRQFSNSRSEMNVSTLELGDSALYLCASRPSGGPGYTFGSGTRLTVV.

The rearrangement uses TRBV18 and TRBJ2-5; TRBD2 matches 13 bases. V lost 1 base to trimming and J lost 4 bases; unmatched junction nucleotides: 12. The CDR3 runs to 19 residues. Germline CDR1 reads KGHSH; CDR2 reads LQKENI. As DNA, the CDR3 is TGTGCCAGCTCACCACTGCCAATAAAGACTAGCGGGGGGATAGAGACCCAGTACTTC. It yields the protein CASSPLPIKTSGGIETQYF.

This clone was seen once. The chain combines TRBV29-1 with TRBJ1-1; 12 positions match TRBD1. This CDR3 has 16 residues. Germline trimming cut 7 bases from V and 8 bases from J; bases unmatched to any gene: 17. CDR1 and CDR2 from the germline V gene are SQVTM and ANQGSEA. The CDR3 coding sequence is TGCAGCGCCCGAGGGGGGGACAGGGGGCCCGACAGGGAAGCTTTCTTT. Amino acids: CSARGGDRGPDREAFF.

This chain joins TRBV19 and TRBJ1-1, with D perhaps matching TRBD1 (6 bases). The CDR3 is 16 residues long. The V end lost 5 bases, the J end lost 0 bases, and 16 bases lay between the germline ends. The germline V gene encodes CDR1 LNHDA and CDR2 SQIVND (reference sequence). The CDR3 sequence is CASSFWGRGMNTEAFF. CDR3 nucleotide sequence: TGTGCCAGTAGTTTCTGGGGGCGCGGAATGAACACTGAAGCTTTCTTT.

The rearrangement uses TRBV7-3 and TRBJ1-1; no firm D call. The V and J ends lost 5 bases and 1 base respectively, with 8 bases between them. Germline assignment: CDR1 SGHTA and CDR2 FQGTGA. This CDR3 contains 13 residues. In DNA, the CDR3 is TGTGCCAGCAGCCGATCAGGGAACACTGAAGCTTTCTTT. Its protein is CASSRSGNTEAFF.

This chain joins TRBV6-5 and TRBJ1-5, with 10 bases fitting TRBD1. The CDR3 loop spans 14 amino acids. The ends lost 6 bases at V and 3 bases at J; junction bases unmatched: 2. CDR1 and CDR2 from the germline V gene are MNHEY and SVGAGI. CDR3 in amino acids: CASSDRGLNQPQHF. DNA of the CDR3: TGTGCCAGCAGCGACAGGGGGCTCAATCAGCCCCAGCATTTT.

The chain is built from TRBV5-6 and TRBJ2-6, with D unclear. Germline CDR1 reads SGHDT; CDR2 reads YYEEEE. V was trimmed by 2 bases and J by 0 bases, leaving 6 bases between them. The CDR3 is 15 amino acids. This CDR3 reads CASSFSLSGANVLTF. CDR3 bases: TGTGCCAGCAGCTTCTCTCTCTCTGGGGCCAACGTCCTGACTTTC.

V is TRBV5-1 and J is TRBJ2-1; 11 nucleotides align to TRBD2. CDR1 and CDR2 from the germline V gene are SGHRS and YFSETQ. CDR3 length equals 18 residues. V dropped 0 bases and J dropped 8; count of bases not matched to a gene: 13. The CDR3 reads CASSLGGTSGPPLDEQFF. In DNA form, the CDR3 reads TGCGCCAGCAGCTTGGGCGGGACTAGCGGCCCCCCTTTAGATGAGCAGTTCTTC.

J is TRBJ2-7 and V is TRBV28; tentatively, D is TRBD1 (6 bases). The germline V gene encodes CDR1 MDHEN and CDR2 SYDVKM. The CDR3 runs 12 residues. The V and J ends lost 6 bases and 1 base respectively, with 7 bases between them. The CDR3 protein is CASSQGSYEQYF. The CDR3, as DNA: TGTGCCAGCAGCCAGGGGTCCTACGAGCAGTACTTC.

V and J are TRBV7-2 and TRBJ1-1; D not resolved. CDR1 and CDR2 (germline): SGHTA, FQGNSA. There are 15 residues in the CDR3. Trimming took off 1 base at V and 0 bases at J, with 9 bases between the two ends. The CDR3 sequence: CASSLGGQVNTEAFF. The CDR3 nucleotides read TGTGCCAGCAGCTTAGGAGGGCAGGTGAACACTGAAGCTTTCTTT.

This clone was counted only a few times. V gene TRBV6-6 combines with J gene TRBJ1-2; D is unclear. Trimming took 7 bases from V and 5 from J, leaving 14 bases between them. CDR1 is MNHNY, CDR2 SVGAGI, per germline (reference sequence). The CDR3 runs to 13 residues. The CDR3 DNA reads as TGTGCCAGCACGACCCTCCGGGATTATGGCTACACCTTC. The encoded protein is CASTTLRDYGYTF.

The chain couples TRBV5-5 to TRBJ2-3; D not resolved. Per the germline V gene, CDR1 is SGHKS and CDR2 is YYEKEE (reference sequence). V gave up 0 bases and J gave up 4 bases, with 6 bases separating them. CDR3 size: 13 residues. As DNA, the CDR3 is TGTGCCAGCAGCTTGGGAGGCTCAGATACGCAGTATTTT. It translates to CASSLGGSDTQYF. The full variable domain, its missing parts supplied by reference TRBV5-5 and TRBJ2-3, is DAGVTQSPTHLIKTRGQQVTLRCSPISGHKSVSWYQQVLGQGPQFIFQYYEKEERGRGNFPDRFSARQFPNYSSELNVNALLLGDSALYLCASSLGGSDTQYFGPGTRLTVL.

The CDR3 loop reads CASSSGTYTGELFF. In nucleotides, the CDR3 is TGTGCCAGCAGCAGCGGGACTTACACCGGGGAGCTGTTTTTT. The chain has TRBV11-3 and TRBJ2-2, with 7 positions matching TRBD2. The CDR3 has 14 residues. The germline V gene encodes CDR1 SGHNT and CDR2 YENEEA. The V segment lost 5 bases and the J segment 3 bases; nucleotides outside the gene matches: 3.

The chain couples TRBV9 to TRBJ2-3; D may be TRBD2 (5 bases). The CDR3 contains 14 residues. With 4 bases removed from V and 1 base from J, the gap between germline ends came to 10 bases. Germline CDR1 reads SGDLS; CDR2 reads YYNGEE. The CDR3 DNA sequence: TGTGCCAGCAGCCCCGGACTTGGCACAGATACGCAGTATTTT. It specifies CASSPGLGTDTQYF.